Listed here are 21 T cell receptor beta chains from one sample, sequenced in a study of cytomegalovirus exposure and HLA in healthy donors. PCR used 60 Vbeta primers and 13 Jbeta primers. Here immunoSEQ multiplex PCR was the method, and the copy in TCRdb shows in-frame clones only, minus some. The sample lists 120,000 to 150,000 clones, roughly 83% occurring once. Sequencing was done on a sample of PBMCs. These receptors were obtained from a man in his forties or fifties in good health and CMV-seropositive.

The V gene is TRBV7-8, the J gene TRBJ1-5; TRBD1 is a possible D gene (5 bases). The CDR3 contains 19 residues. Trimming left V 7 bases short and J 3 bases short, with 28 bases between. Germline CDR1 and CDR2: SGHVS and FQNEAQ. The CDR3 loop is CASTSLGEVLAIPNQPQHF. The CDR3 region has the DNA TGTGCCAGCACCAGCTTAGGGGAAGTGCTGGCTATTCCCAATCAGCCCCAGCATTTT.

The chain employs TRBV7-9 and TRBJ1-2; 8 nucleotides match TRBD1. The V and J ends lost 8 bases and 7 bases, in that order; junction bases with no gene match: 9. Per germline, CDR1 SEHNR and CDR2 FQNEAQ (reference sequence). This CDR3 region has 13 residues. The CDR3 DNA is TGTGCCAGCTCGACAGGGGCGGGCTCTGGCTACACCTTC. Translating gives CASSTGAGSGYTF. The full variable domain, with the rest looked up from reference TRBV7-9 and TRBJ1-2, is DTGVSQNPRHKITKRGQNVTFRCDPISEHNRLYWYRQTLGQGPEFLTYFQNEAQLEKSRLLSDRFSAERPKGSFSTLEIQRTEQGDSAMYLCASSTGAGSGYTFGSGTRLTVV.

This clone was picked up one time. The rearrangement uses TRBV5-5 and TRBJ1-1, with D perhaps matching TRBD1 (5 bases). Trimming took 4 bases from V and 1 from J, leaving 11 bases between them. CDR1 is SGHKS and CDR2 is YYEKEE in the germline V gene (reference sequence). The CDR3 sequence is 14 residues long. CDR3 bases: TGTGCCAGCAGCCTCCTCGACAGGAACACTGAAGCTTTCTTT. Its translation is CASSLLDRNTEAFF.

In nucleotides, the CDR3 is TGTGCCAGTAGTATAGGTCGCGACGAGCAGTACTTC. This translates into CASSIGRDEQYF. The chain joins TRBV19 to TRBJ2-7; D gene uncertain. With 1 base removed from V and 5 bases from J, the gap between germline ends came to 6 bases. CDR1 LNHDA and CDR2 SQIVND come from the germline V gene (reference sequence). The CDR3 extends over 12 amino acids.

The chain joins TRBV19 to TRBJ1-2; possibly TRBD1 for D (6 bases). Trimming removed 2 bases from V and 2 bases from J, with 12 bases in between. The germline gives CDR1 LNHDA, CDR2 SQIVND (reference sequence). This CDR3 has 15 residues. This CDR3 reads CASSINLQGNYGYTF. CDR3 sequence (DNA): TGTGCCAGTAGTATAAACCTTCAGGGGAACTATGGCTACACCTTC.

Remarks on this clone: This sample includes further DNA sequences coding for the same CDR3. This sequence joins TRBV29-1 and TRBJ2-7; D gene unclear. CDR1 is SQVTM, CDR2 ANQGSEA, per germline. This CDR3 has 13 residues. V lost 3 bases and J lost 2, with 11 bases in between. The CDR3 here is CSVEEKTAYEQYF. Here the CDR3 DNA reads TGCAGCGTTGAGGAGAAGACGGCCTACGAGCAGTACTTC.

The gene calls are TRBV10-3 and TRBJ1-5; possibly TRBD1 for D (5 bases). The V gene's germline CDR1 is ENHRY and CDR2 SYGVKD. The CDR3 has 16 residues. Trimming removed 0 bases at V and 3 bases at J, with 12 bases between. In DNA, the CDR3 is TGTGCCATCAGTGAGTCCGCCGGGGGGGACAATCAGCCCCAGCATTTT. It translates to CAISESAGGDNQPQHF.

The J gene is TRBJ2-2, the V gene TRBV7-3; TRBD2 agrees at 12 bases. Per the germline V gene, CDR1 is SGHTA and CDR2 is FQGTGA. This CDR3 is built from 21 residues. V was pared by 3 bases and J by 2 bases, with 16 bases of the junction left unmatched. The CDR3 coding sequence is TGTGCCAGCAGCTTTCTAGCGGGAGGGGGTTTAAAAACCCCCAACACCGGGGAGCTGTTTTTT. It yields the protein CASSFLAGGGLKTPNTGELFF.

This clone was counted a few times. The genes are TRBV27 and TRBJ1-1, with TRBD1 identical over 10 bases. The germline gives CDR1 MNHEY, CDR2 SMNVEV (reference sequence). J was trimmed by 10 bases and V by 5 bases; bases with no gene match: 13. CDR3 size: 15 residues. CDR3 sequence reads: CASSLTGTGAVLAFF. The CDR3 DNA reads TGTGCCAGCAGTCTAACGGGGACAGGGGCGGTTTTAGCTTTCTTT.

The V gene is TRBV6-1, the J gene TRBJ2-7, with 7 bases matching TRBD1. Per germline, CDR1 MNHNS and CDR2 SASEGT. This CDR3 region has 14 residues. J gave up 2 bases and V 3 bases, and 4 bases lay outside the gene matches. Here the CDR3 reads CASSDKGGPYEQYF. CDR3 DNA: TGTGCCAGCAGTGATAAAGGGGGCCCCTACGAGCAGTACTTC.

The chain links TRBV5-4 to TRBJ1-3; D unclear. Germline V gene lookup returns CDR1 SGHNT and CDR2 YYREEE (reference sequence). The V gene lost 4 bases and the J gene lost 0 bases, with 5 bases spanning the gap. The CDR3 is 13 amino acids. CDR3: CASSRDSGNTIYF. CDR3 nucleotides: TGTGCCAGCAGCCGAGACTCTGGAAACACCATATATTTT. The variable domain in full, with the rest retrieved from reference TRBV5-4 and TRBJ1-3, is ETGVTQSPTHLIKTRGQQVTLRCSSQSGHNTVSWYQQALGQGPQFIFQYYREEENGRGNFPPRFSGLQFPNYSSELNVNALELDDSALYLCASSRDSGNTIYFGEGSWLTVV.

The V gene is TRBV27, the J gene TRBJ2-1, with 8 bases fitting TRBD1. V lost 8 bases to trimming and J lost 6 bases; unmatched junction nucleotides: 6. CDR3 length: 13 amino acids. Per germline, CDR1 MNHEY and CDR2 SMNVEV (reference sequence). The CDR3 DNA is TGTGCCAGCGGGGACAGGACGACCAATGAGCAGTTCTTC. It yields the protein CASGDRTTNEQFF.

CDR3: CASSPIEGGSNQPQHF. The CDR3 nucleotides are TGTGCCAGCAGCCCGATAGAGGGAGGAAGCAATCAGCCCCAGCATTTT. This chain uses TRBV7-8 with TRBJ1-5, with D hard to call. This CDR3 is built from 16 residues. Trimming removed 5 bases from V and 1 base from J, with 15 bases in between. Germline V lookup: CDR1 SGHVS, CDR2 FQNEAQ.

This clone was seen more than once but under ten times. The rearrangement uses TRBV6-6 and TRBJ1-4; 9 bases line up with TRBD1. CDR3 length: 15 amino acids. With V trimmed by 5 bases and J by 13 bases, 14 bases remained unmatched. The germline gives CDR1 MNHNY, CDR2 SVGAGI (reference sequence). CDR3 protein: CASSKRVTGGLVLFF. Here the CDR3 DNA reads TGTGCCAGCAGTAAAAGGGTAACAGGGGGCCTTGTACTGTTTTTT.

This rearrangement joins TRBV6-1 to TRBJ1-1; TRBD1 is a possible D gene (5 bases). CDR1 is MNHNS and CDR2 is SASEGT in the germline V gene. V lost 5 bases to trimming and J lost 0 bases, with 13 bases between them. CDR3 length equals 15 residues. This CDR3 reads CASSPRQIMNTEAFF. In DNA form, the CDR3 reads TGTGCCAGCAGTCCCCGACAGATCATGAACACTGAAGCTTTCTTT.

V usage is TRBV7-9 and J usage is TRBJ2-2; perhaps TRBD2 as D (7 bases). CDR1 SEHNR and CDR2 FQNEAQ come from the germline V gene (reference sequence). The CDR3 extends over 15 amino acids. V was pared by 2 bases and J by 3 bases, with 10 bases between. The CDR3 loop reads CASSLRGGYTGELFF. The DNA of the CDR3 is TGTGCCAGCAGCTTAAGGGGGGGCTACACCGGGGAGCTGTTTTTT.

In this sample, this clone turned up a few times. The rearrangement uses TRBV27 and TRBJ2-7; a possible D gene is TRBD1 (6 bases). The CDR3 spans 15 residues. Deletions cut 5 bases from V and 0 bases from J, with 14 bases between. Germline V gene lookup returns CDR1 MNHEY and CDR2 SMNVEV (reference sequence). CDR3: CASSTFGGSSYEQYF. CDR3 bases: TGTGCCAGCAGTACCTTTGGGGGCAGCTCCTACGAGCAGTACTTC.

The CDR3, as DNA: TGTGCCAGCTCCTCCGGGGGTCCGATTACTGAAGCTTTCTTT. Its translation is CASSSGGPITEAFF. This chain uses TRBV28 with TRBJ1-1, with D possibly matching TRBD1 (5 bases). CDR1 is MDHEN, CDR2 SYDVKM, per germline. CDR3 size: 14 residues. With 8 bases removed from V and 5 bases from J, the gap between germline ends came to 18 bases.

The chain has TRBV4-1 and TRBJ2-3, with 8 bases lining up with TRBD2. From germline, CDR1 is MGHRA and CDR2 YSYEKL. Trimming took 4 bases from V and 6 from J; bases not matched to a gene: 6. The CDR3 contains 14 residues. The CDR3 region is CASSPLSGGDTQYF. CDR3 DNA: TGCGCCAGCAGCCCACTTTCGGGGGGGGATACGCAGTATTTT.

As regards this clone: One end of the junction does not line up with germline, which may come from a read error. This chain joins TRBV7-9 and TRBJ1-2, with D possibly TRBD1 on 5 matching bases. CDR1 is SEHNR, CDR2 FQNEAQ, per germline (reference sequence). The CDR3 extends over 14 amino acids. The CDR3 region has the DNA TGTTCCAGCAGCTGGGGCTTAGATAACTATGGCTACACCTTC. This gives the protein CSSSWGLDNYGYTF.

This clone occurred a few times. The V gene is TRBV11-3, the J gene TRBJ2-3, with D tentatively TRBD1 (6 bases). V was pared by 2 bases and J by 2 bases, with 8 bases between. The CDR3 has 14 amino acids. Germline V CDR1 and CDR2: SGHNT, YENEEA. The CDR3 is CASSLWTDTDTQYF. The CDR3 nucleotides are TGTGCCAGCAGCTTATGGACAGACACAGATACGCAGTATTTT.